This T cell receptor (beta chain) was observed in a study of CD8+CD57+ T cells in acquired aplastic anemia. Patients sequenced had flow cytometry evidence of CD8+CD57+ cell expansion. The CDR3 has 11 residues. V lost 5 bases, J lost 10 bases, and 9 bases lay in between. The germline gives CDR1 SGHTA, CDR2 FQGTGA. This clonotype was counted many times. For CDR3 and TCR beta VDJ profiling, genomic DNA was the template used. TCRdb reanalysed the reads using MiXCR and keeps one entry per CDR3 protein. The repertoire holds 150,000 or so distinct CDR3 sequences, with around half as singletons. This receptor was identified in a human donor with aplastic anemia. The rearrangement uses TRBV7-3 and TRBJ2-1; possibly TRBD1 for D (6 bases). The sequenced material came from sorted CD4+, CD8+, or CD8+CD57+ T cells (not recorded which) from PBMCs. CDR3 bases: TGTGCCAGCAGCATCGGGACAGAGCAGTTCTTC. This translates into CASSIGTEQFF. The whole variable domain, filled in from reference TRBV7-3 and TRBJ2-1, reads GAGVSQTPSNKVTEKGKYVELRCDPISGHTALYWYRQSLGQGPEFLIYFQGTGAADDSGLPNDRFFAVRPEGSVSTLKIQRTERGDSAVYLCASSIGTEQFFGPGTRLTVL.